This note documents a single T cell receptor (beta chain) sequence. Deletions cut 3 bases from V and 3 bases from J, with 11 bases between. The CDR3 has 14 amino acids. Germline CDR1 SGHAT, CDR2 FQNNGV. This sample was included in a study of blood T cell repertoires in COVID-19. Measured with immunoSEQ multiplex PCR; TCRdb has only the in-frame clones, and not every one. There are about 210,000 clones in the sample; roughly 87% occur only once, and 10% lies in the top ten. This sequence joins TRBV11-2 and TRBJ1-1; no clear D gene. The sequence was collected from a young man with acute COVID-19. The sequenced material came from PBMCs or T cells enriched from blood (not recorded which). For the CDR3, the DNA is TGTGCCAGCAGCTTGAGGGTCGACCACACTGAAGCTTTCTTT. Protein sequence: CASSLRVDHTEAFF.